Listed here is a single T cell receptor beta chain. The antigen remains unidentified. Some clones are missing from TCRdb's copy, which holds only in-frame ones; the method was immunoSEQ multiplex PCR. The sample has around 100,000 clones, approximately 87% seen once. These data originate in a study of T cell responses to AZD1222 COVID-19 vaccine. General observations from the study: Per reports, nearly half of all spike-specific TCRs target regions that are unmutated in variants.

Deletions cut 0 bases from V and 0 bases from J, with 2 bases between. Germline assignment: CDR1 LGHDT and CDR2 YNNKEL (reference sequence). This CDR3 has 14 amino acids. This sequence was found in an adult in good health. This rearrangement joins TRBV3-1 (or the pseudogene TRBV3-2) to TRBJ2-2; D gene ambiguous. Sequences were derived from peripheral blood, sampled on day 0 of MenACWY control vaccination. The CDR3 DNA is TGTGCCAGCAGCCAAGAACCGAACACCGGGGAGCTGTTTTTT. This sequence encodes CASSQEPNTGELFF.